Listed below are T cell receptor beta chains from one sample, sequenced in a study of CD8 T cells in Susac syndrome. TCRdb analysed the immunoSEQ multiplex PCR reads with MiXCR anew, one entry per CDR3 protein. The sample shows 300,000 or so distinct CDR3 sequences, roughly 94% of them seen only once. Sequencing used CD4+ T cells from PBMCs. The receptors were sampled from a human donor with multiple sclerosis. Both conserved end residues are part of each CDR3. Each record gives: D gene, V gene, J gene, clone size, CDR3 protein, CDR3 DNA. A D gene is named only where the DNA matches it firmly. A row's size may be missing; if present it is once, few, many or a size class.

d_call: TRBD1
v_call: TRBV3-1
j_call: TRBJ2-3
clone_size: NA
cdr3_aa: CASSQSGTAQYF
cdr3_nt: TGTGCCAGCAGCCAATCCGGGACAGCGCAGTATTTT

d_call: TRBD1
v_call: TRBV11-2
j_call: TRBJ2-7
clone_size: NA
cdr3_aa: CASSLDQGQGLTYEQYF
cdr3_nt: TGTGCCAGCAGCTTAGATCAGGGACAGGGATTAACCTACGAGCAGTACTTC

d_call: TRBD1
v_call: TRBV6-1
j_call: TRBJ1-2
clone_size: NA
cdr3_aa: CASSEGQGANYGYTF
cdr3_nt: TGTGCCAGCAGTGAGGGACAGGGAGCTAACTATGGCTACACCTTC

d_call: NA
v_call: TRBV5-1
j_call: TRBJ2-3
clone_size: once
cdr3_aa: CASTPRSMDTQYF
cdr3_nt: TGCGCCAGCACCCCCCGATCCATGGATACGCAGTATTTT

d_call: NA
v_call: TRBV23-1
j_call: TRBJ1-5
clone_size: NA
cdr3_aa: CASSQWALFGAPQPQHF
cdr3_nt: TGCGCCAGCAGTCAATGGGCCCTTTTTGGGGCCCCTCAGCCCCAGCATTTT

d_call: NA
v_call: TRBV20-1
j_call: TRBJ1-1
clone_size: NA
cdr3_aa: CSALDVGGILGTEAFF
cdr3_nt: TGCAGTGCCTTGGATGTAGGGGGTATCCTGGGCACTGAAGCTTTCTTT

d_call: TRBD2
v_call: TRBV7-9
j_call: TRBJ2-1
clone_size: NA
cdr3_aa: CASSLMGLAGGNEQFF
cdr3_nt: TGTGCCAGCAGCTTAATGGGCCTAGCGGGAGGGAATGAGCAGTTCTTC

d_call: TRBD2
v_call: TRBV9
j_call: TRBJ2-5
clone_size: NA
cdr3_aa: CASSAGRAGGRIRETQYF
cdr3_nt: TGTGCCAGCAGCGCCGGAAGGGCGGGAGGACGGATTCGGGAGACCCAGTACTTC

d_call: NA
v_call: TRBV29-1
j_call: TRBJ1-1
clone_size: NA
cdr3_aa: CSVKTHVGTEAFF
cdr3_nt: TGCAGCGTTAAAACTCACGTGGGCACTGAAGCTTTCTTT

d_call: NA
v_call: TRBV5-1
j_call: TRBJ2-2
clone_size: NA
cdr3_aa: CASSNPSTGELFF
cdr3_nt: TGCGCCAGCAGCAACCCAAGCACCGGGGAGCTGTTTTTT

d_call: TRBD2
v_call: TRBV7-8
j_call: TRBJ2-5
clone_size: NA
cdr3_aa: CASSLAVSGEGTQYF
cdr3_nt: TGTGCCAGCAGCTTAGCTGTTAGCGGGGAGGGGACCCAGTACTTC

d_call: TRBD2
v_call: TRBV29-1
j_call: TRBJ2-1
clone_size: once
cdr3_aa: CSVDSSGRADAQFF
cdr3_nt: TGCAGCGTTGATTCTAGCGGGAGGGCCGATGCGCAGTTCTTC

d_call: NA
v_call: TRBV27
j_call: TRBJ2-1
clone_size: NA
cdr3_aa: CAISPDRFYNEQFF
cdr3_nt: TGTGCCATTAGCCCCGACAGGTTTTACAATGAGCAGTTCTTC

d_call: TRBD1
v_call: TRBV20-1
j_call: TRBJ2-7
clone_size: few
cdr3_aa: CSARQGYEQYF
cdr3_nt: TGCAGTGCCCGACAGGGGTACGAGCAGTACTTC

d_call: NA
v_call: TRBV7-2
j_call: TRBJ2-1
clone_size: NA
cdr3_aa: CASSYIPAGYNEQFF
cdr3_nt: TGTGCCAGCAGTTATATACCAGCGGGCTACAATGAGCAGTTCTTC

d_call: NA
v_call: TRBV29-1
j_call: TRBJ1-2
clone_size: NA
cdr3_aa: CSVEDRGRDGYTF
cdr3_nt: TGCAGCGTTGAAGATCGGGGCAGGGATGGCTACACCTTC

d_call: NA
v_call: TRBV6-1
j_call: TRBJ2-3
clone_size: few
cdr3_aa: CASSERVSTDTQYF
cdr3_nt: TGTGCCAGCAGTGAGCGGGTTAGCACAGATACGCAGTATTTT

d_call: NA
v_call: TRBV5-1
j_call: TRBJ2-6
clone_size: NA
cdr3_aa: CASSVQGVSGANVLTF
cdr3_nt: TGCGCCAGCAGCGTCCAGGGTGTCTCTGGGGCCAACGTCCTGACTTTC

d_call: NA
v_call: TRBV6-1
j_call: TRBJ2-7
clone_size: NA
cdr3_aa: CATSISTGSYEQYF
cdr3_nt: TGTGCCACCTCCATCTCAACAGGTTCTTACGAGCAGTACTTC

d_call: NA
v_call: TRBV2
j_call: TRBJ1-1
clone_size: NA
cdr3_aa: CASTGQAGAFF
cdr3_nt: TGTGCCAGCACGGGCCAGGCGGGAGCTTTCTTT

d_call: NA
v_call: TRBV18
j_call: TRBJ2-7
clone_size: NA
cdr3_aa: CASSPGGQKREGVLGLYEQYF
cdr3_nt: TGTGCCAGCTCACCAGGAGGACAGAAAAGGGAAGGGGTATTGGGACTCTACGAGCAGTACTTC

d_call: TRBD1
v_call: TRBV10-3
j_call: TRBJ1-1
clone_size: NA
cdr3_aa: CAISMDRGTTEAFF
cdr3_nt: TGTGCCATCAGCATGGACAGGGGGACCACTGAAGCTTTCTTT